The 20 T cell receptor beta chains reported below all come from one sample, sequenced in a study of shared clonotypes between healthy human individuals. Generated by immunoSEQ multiplex PCR, the TCRdb table keeps only in-frame clones and is missing some. Found here are about 380,000 clones, about 97% of them singletons; the top ten hold around 0.29%. The sample comprised memory CD8+ T cells sorted from blood. Subset denoted: CD45RO+ cells pooled with CCR7-negative TemRA cells. These receptors came from a man aged 25 to 45 in good health.

The rearrangement joins TRBV11-2 to TRBJ1-2, with D tentatively TRBD1 (6 bases). Germline values: CDR1 SGHAT, CDR2 FQNNGV. V dropped 3 bases and J dropped 8 bases, with 16 bases sitting between them. This CDR3 is built from 14 residues. CDR3 coding DNA: TGTGCCAGCAGCTTGGGGGAGACAGGCCAGGGCTACACCTTC. Translation gives CASSLGETGQGYTF. Combining the CDR3 with reference TRBV11-2 and TRBJ1-2 gives the whole variable domain EAGVAQSPRYKIIEKRQSVAFWCNPISGHATLYWYQQILGQGPKLLIQFQNNGVVDDSQLPKDRFSAERLKGVDSTLKIQPAKLEDSAVYLCASSLGETGQGYTFGSGTRLTVV.

The genes are TRBV10-3 and TRBJ1-2; D unresolved. CDR1 and CDR2 from the germline V gene are ENHRY and SYGVKD. V lost 3 bases and J lost 6, with 5 bases in between. This CDR3 comprises 11 residues. CDR3 amino acids: CAISDTDGYTF. DNA for the CDR3: TGTGCCATCAGTGACACGGATGGCTACACCTTC.

V usage is TRBV28 and J usage is TRBJ2-2; no definite D call. The length of the CDR3 is 10 residues. Trimming cost V 8 bases and J 6 bases, with 4 bases left between them. CDR1 MDHEN and CDR2 SYDVKM come from the germline V gene. CDR3 nucleotide sequence: TGTGCCAGCGGCGCCGGGGAGCTGTTTTTT. It is translated as CASGAGELFF.

The chain combines TRBV15 with TRBJ2-3; D is uncertain. Germline lookup yields CDR1 LNHNV and CDR2 YYDKDF (reference sequence). Trimming shortened V by 0 bases and J by 2 bases, and 9 bases separated the two germline ends. The CDR3 has 15 amino acids. The CDR3 sequence: CATSRDPKSTDTQYF. CDR3 coding DNA: TGTGCCACCAGCAGAGACCCAAAATCCACAGATACGCAGTATTTT.

V and J are TRBV2 and TRBJ2-7; D is possibly TRBD1 (6 bases). V was pared by 5 bases and J by 0 bases, with 14 bases between. The CDR3 spans 15 residues. Germline loops: CDR1 SNHLY, CDR2 FYNNEI. CDR3 in DNA: TGTGCCAGCAGTAGGACAGCTACTAGCTCCTACGAGCAGTACTTC. Translating it yields CASSRTATSSYEQYF.

This chain joins TRBV30 and TRBJ1-2; TRBD1 is a possible D gene (5 bases). The CDR3 length is 12 residues. Trimming pared 3 bases from V and 7 bases from J, leaving 12 bases between. Germline CDR1 and CDR2: GTSNPN and SVGIG (reference sequence). The CDR3 bases are TGTGCCTGGAGCGAAGGGGAAGGTGGCTACACCTTC. As protein: CAWSEGEGGYTF.

The chain's CDR3 is CASSLGVENYEQYF. The CDR3 DNA sequence: TGCGCCAGCAGCTTGGGTGTGGAGAACTACGAGCAGTACTTC. This chain connects TRBV5-1 to TRBJ2-7, with D unresolved. Germline V gives CDR1 SGHRS, CDR2 YFSETQ. Trimming left V 0 bases short and J 3 bases short, with 10 bases between. The CDR3 is 14 residues long.

The chain employs TRBV7-8 and TRBJ1-5, with TRBD1 identical over 7 bases. The V gene's germline CDR1 is SGHVS and CDR2 FQNEAQ. V was clipped by 0 bases and J by 4 bases; unmatched bases: 3. The CDR3 contains 15 residues. The CDR3 here is CASSLADRANQPQHF. The CDR3, as DNA: TGTGCCAGCAGCTTAGCTGACAGGGCTAATCAGCCCCAGCATTTT.

The chain is built from TRBV12-1 and TRBJ2-2. TRBV12-1 is a pseudogene segment. The CDR3 loop spans 16 amino acids. CDR3 nucleotides: TGTGCCAGCAGCTTTGTGGTCGGAAAAAACACCGGGGAGCTGTTTTTT. It specifies CASSFVVGKNTGELFF.

This rearrangement joins TRBV5-4 to TRBJ1-2; D unresolved. This CDR3 is 16 amino acids long. The V end lost 4 bases, the J end lost 1 base, and 17 bases lay between the germline ends. The germline V gene has CDR1 SGHNT and CDR2 YYREEE (reference sequence). The CDR3 spells CASSRVGQKVNYGYTF. In DNA, the CDR3 is TGTGCCAGCAGCCGAGTTGGTCAGAAGGTTAACTATGGCTACACCTTC.

A word on this clone: This same CDR3 is encoded by further DNA sequences in the sample. This chain joins TRBV5-1 and TRBJ2-1; maybe TRBD2 (6 bases). This CDR3 is 15 amino acids long. V was clipped by 0 bases and J by 0 bases, with 7 bases between them. Germline lookup yields CDR1 SGHRS and CDR2 YFSETQ. CDR3 sequence reads: CASSLDGGSYNEQFF. The CDR3 coding sequence is TGCGCCAGCAGCTTGGACGGGGGCTCCTACAATGAGCAGTTCTTC.

V usage is TRBV5-4 and J usage is TRBJ2-1; D gene uncertain. This CDR3 contains 16 residues. Germline CDR1 and CDR2: SGHNT and YYREEE (reference sequence). The V end was cut by 4 bases, the J end by 0 bases, with 14 bases between. The CDR3 nucleotides read TGTGCCAGCAGCCCCCGGACCCCGAGCTCCTACAATGAGCAGTTCTTC. Its translation is CASSPRTPSSYNEQFF.

The chain uses TRBV28 and TRBJ2-1; D uncertain. V lost 2 bases and J lost 7, with 9 bases in between. Germline-derived CDR1 and CDR2 are MDHEN and SYDVKM. This CDR3 is built from 13 residues. CDR3 in DNA: TGTGCCAGCAGTTTAGGCGTACGGAATGAGCAGTTCTTC. It is translated as CASSLGVRNEQFF.

The chain employs TRBV30 and TRBJ2-7; D perhaps matches TRBD2 (5 bases). The V gene's germline CDR1 is GTSNPN and CDR2 SVGIG (reference sequence). This CDR3 contains 14 residues. The V end was cut by 0 bases, the J end by 3 bases, with 12 bases between. The CDR3 loop reads CAWSVLGVFYEQYF. CDR3 DNA: TGTGCCTGGAGTGTACTAGGAGTTTTCTACGAGCAGTACTTC.

The chain is built from TRBV6-5 and TRBJ2-5; D perhaps matches TRBD2 (6 bases). The CDR3 is 15 residues long. V lost 1 base to trimming and J lost 1 base, with 10 bases between them. Germline CDR1 is MNHEY and CDR2 is SVGAGI. DNA for the CDR3: TGTGCCAGCAGTTACTTGGAGGGGCTCCAAGAGACCCAGTACTTC. This translates into CASSYLEGLQETQYF.

The rearrangement uses TRBV10-3 and TRBJ2-5, with a weak D call TRBD2 (5 bases). V lost 8 bases and J lost 5, with 15 bases in between. The germline V gene encodes CDR1 ENHRY and CDR2 SYGVKD. CDR3 length: 13 residues. CDR3 in amino acids: CAIQGRWEETQYF. For the CDR3, the DNA is TGTGCCATCCAAGGCCGGTGGGAGGAGACCCAGTACTTC.

V usage is TRBV29-1 and J usage is TRBJ2-7, with D tentatively TRBD1 or TRBD2 (5 bases each). Germline CDR1 and CDR2: SQVTM and ANQGSEA. The V and J ends lost 4 bases and 9 bases respectively, with 16 bases between them. This CDR3 spans 12 amino acids. The CDR3 coding sequence is TGCAGCGTTGGTGCCGGGGCGCTAGGGCAGTACTTC. Encoded protein: CSVGAGALGQYF.

The V gene is TRBV30, the J gene TRBJ2-5; 8 bases line up with TRBD1. J lost 5 bases, V lost 5 bases, and 4 bases had no gene match. Looked up from germline, CDR1 is GTSNPN and CDR2 is SVGIG (reference sequence). The CDR3 loop spans 12 amino acids. Here the CDR3 reads CAWRQGTETQYF. DNA for the CDR3: TGTGCCTGGCGACAGGGGACGGAGACCCAGTACTTC.

The chain uses TRBV5-1 and TRBJ1-4; a weak D match, TRBD1 (6 bases). Trimming pared 0 bases from V and 0 bases from J, leaving 9 bases between. Germline CDR1 reads SGHRS; CDR2 reads YFSETQ. The CDR3 length is 16 residues. This chain's CDR3 is CASSLGDKTTNEKLFF. In DNA form, the CDR3 reads TGCGCCAGCAGCTTGGGGGACAAAACAACTAATGAAAAACTGTTTTTT.

The V call is TRBV7-2, the J call TRBJ1-1; D ambiguous. From germline, CDR1 is SGHTA and CDR2 FQGNSA. The CDR3 is 12 residues long. Between the trimmed V and J ends, which lost 5 bases and 0 bases, there was a span of 4 bases. CDR3 nucleotide sequence: TGTGCCAGCAGCCCGGTGAACACTGAAGCTTTCTTT. It encodes CASSPVNTEAFF.